This T cell receptor (beta chain) comes out of a study of OX40 agonist ivuxolimab in advanced cancers. Across the study: Allowance was made for prior anti-PD-1, anti-PD-L1 or anti-CTLA-4 therapy, and roughly 40% had some. Partial responses were achieved by three patients, of whom one had hepatocellular carcinoma and two had cutaneous melanoma.

The data were produced by immunoSEQ multiplex PCR, yet TCRdb's version contains in-frame clones alone and is incomplete. Of about 150,000 clones in the sample, around 94% were seen once. Trimming shortened V by 5 bases and J by 5 bases, and 18 bases separated the two germline ends. The CDR3 extends over 15 amino acids. The germline gives CDR1 SGHTA, CDR2 FQGNSA. Samples of blood were obtained at baseline, on cycle 4 day 1, and on cycle 7 day 1. The chain combines TRBV7-2 with TRBJ1-1; D may be TRBD1 (5 bases). The receptor was derived from an adult with an advanced solid tumor such as melanoma, head and neck, liver or kidney cancer. Here the sequenced sample was CD4+ or CD8+ T cells sorted from blood, taken in a trial of the OX40 agonist ivuxolimab. The CDR3 region is CASSTRTGRVTEAFF. The DNA for the CDR3 is TGTGCCAGCAGCACCCGTACGGGCAGGGTAACTGAAGCTTTCTTT.